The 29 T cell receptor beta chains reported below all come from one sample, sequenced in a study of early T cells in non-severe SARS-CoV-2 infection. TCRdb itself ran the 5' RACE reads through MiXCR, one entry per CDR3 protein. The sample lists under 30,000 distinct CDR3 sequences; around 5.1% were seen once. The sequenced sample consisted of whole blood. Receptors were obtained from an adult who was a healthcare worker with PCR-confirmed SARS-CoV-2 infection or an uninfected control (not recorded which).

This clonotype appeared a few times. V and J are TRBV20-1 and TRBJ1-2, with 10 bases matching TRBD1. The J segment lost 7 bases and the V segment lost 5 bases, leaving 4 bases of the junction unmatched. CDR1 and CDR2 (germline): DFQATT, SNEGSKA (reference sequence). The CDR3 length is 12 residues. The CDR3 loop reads CSAGQGGVGYTF. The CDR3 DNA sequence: TGCAGTGCTGGACAGGGGGGTGTTGGCTACACCTTC.

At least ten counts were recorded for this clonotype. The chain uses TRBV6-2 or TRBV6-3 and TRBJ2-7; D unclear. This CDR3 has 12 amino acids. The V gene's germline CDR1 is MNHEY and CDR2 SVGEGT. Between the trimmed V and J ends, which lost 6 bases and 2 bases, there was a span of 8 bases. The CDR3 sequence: CASSLEAYEQYF. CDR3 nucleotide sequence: TGTGCCAGCAGCCTCGAGGCCTACGAGCAGTACTTC.

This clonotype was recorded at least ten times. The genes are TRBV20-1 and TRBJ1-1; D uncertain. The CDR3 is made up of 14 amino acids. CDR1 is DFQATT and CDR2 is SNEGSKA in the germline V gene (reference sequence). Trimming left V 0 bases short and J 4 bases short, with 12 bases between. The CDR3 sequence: CSARDRGEITEAFF. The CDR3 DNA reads TGCAGTGCTAGAGATCGTGGAGAAATCACTGAAGCTTTCTTT.

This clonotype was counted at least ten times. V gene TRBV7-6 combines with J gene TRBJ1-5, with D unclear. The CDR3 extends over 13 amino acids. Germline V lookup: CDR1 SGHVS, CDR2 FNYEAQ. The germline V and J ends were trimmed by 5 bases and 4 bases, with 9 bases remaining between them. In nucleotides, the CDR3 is TGTGCCAGCAGCGCGGCCAGGAATCAGCCCCAGCATTTT. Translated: CASSAARNQPQHF.

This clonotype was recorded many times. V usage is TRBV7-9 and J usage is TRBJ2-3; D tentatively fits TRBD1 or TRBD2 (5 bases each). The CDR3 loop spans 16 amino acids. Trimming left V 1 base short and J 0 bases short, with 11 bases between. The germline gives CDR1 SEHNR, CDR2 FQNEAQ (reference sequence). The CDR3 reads CASSLVGRRSTDTQYF. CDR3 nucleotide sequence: TGTGCCAGCAGCTTAGTGGGACGACGGAGCACAGATACGCAGTATTTT.

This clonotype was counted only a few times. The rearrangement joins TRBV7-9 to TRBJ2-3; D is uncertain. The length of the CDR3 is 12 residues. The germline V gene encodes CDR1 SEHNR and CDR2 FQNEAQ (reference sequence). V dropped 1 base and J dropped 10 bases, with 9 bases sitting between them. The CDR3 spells CASSLELAPQYF. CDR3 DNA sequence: TGTGCCAGCAGCTTAGAATTGGCGCCGCAGTATTTT.

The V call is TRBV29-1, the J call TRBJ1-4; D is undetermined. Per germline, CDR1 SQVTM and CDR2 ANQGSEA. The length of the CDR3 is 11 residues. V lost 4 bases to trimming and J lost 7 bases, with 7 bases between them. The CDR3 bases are TGCAGCGTTGGGCCTGTTGAAAAACTGTTTTTT. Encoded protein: CSVGPVEKLFF.

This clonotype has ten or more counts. CDR3 sequence (DNA): TGTGCCAGCTCACCCGGGACAGGGAGTTTAGCTTTCTTT. This gives the protein CASSPGTGSLAFF. The chain is built from TRBV18 and TRBJ1-1; 9 bases match TRBD1. Germline CDR1 is KGHSH and CDR2 is LQKENI. The CDR3 totals 13 residues. V lost 3 bases to trimming and J lost 10 bases; unmatched junction nucleotides: 6.

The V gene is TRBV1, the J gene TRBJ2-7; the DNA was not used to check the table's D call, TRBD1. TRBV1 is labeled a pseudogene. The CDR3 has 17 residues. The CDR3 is CTSSRTLGGPSSYEQYF. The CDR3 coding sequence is TGCACCAGCAGCCGCACCTTGGGGGGTCCGAGCTCCTACGAGCAGTACTTC.

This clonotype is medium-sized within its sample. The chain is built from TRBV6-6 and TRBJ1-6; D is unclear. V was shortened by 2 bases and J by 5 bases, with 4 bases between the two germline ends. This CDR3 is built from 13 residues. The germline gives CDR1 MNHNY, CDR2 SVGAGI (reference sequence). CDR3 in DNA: TGTGCCAGCAGTTACAGGGATAATTCACCCCTCCACTTT. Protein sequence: CASSYRDNSPLHF.

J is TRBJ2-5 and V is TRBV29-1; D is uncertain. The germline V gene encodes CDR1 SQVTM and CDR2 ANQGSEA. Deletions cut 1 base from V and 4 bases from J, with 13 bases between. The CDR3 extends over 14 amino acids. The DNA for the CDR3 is TGCAGCGTTGAAGGGAACAGAGAATTAGAGACCCAGTACTTC. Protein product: CSVEGNRELETQYF.

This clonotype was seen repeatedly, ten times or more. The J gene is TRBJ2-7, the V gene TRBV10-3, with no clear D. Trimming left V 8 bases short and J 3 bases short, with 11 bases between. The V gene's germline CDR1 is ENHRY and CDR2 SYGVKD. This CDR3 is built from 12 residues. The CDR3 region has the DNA TGTGCCATCGGAGCTCGCAACTACGAGCAGTACTTC. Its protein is CAIGARNYEQYF.

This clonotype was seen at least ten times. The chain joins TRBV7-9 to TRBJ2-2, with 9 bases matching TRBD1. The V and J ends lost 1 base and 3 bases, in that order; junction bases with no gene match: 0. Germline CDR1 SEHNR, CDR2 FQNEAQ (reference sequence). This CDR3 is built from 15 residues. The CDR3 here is CASSLGDRDTGELFF. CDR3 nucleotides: TGTGCCAGCAGCTTAGGGGACAGGGACACCGGGGAGCTGTTTTTT.

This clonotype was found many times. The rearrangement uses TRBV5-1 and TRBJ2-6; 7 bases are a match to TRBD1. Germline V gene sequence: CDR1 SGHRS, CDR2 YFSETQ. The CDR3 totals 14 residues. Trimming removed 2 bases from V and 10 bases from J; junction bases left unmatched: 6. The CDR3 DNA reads TGCGCCAGCAGCTTTCTCGGGACAGAGAACGTCCTGACTTTC. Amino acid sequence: CASSFLGTENVLTF.

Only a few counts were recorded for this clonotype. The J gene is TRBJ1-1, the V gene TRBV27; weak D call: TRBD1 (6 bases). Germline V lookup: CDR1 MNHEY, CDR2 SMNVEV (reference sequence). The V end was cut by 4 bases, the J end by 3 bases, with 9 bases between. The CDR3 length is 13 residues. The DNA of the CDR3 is TGTGCCAGCAGTTACAGGGTTGACACTGAAGCTTTCTTT. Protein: CASSYRVDTEAFF.

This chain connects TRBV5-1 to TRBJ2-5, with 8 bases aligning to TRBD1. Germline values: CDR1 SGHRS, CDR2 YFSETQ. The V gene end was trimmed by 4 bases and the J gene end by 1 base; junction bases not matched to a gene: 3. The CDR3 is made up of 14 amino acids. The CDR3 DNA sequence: TGCGCCAGCAGCCAGGACAGGGTCCAAGAGACCCAGTACTTC. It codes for CASSQDRVQETQYF.

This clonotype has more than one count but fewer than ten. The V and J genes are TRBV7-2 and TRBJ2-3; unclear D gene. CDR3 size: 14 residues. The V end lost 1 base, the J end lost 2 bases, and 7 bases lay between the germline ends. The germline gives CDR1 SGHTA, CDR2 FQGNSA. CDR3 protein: CASSLGHITDTQYF. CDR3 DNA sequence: TGTGCCAGCAGCTTAGGACATATCACAGATACGCAGTATTTT.

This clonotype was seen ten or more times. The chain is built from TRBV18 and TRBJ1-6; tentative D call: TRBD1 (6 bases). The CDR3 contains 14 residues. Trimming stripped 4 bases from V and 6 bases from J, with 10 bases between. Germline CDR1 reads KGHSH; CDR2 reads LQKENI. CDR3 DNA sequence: TGTGCCAGCTCACTTCAGGGGATTAATTCACCCCTCCACTTT. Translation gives CASSLQGINSPLHF.

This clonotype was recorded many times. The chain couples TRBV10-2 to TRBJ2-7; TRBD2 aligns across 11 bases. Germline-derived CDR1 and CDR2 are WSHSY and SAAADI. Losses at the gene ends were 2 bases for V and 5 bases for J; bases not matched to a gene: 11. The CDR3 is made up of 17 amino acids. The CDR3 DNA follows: TGCGCCAGCAGTGAGAAGGGTAGCGGGGGGGCCCCGCACGAGCAGTACTTC. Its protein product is CASSEKGSGGAPHEQYF.

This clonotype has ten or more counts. Here the CDR3 reads CASRDREVYGYTF. CDR3 DNA: TGTGCCAGCAGGGACAGGGAAGTCTATGGCTACACCTTC. The chain combines TRBV28 with TRBJ1-2; 8 positions agree with TRBD1. V gave up 6 bases and J gave up 4 bases; unmatched junction bases: 4. CDR1 and CDR2 from the germline V gene are MDHEN and SYDVKM. The CDR3 runs 13 residues.

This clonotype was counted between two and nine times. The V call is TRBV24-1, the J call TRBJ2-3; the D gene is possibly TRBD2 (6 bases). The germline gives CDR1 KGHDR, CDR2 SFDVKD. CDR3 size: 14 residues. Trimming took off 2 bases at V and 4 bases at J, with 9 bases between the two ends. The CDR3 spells CATSDWRDADTQYF. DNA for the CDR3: TGTGCCACCAGTGATTGGAGGGACGCAGATACGCAGTATTTT.

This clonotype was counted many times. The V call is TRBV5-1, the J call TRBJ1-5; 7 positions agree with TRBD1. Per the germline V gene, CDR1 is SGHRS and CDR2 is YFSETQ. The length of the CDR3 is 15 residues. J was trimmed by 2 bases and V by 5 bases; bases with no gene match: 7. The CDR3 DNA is TGCGCCAGCAGTCGAGGGGGCAGTGGCAATCAGCCCCAGCATTTT. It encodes CASSRGGSGNQPQHF.

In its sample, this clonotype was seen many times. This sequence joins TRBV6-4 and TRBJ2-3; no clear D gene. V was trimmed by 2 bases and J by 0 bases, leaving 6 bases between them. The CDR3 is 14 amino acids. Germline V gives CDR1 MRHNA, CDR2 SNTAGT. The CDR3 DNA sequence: TGTGCCAGCAGTGACCGGGCTAGCACAGATACGCAGTATTTT. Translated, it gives CASSDRASTDTQYF.

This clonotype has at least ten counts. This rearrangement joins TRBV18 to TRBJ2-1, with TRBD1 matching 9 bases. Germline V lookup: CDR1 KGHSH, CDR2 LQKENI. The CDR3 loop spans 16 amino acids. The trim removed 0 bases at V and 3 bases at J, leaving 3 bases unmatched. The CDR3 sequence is CASSPPTGGNYNEQFF. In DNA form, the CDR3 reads TGTGCCAGCTCACCACCGACAGGGGGTAACTACAATGAGCAGTTCTTC.

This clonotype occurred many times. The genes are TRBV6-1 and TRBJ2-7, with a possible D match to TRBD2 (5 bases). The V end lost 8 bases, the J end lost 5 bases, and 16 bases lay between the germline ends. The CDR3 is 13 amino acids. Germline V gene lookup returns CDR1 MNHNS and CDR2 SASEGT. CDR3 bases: TGTGCCAGCCATGGCCCCGGAGGCCACGAGCAGTACTTC. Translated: CASHGPGGHEQYF.

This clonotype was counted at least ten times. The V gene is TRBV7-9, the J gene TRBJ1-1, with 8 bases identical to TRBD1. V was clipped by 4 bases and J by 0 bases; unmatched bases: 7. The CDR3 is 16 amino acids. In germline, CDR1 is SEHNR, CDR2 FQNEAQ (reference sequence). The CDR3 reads CASSSTGAPLNTEAFF. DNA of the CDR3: TGTGCCAGCAGCTCGACAGGGGCTCCCTTGAACACTGAAGCTTTCTTT.

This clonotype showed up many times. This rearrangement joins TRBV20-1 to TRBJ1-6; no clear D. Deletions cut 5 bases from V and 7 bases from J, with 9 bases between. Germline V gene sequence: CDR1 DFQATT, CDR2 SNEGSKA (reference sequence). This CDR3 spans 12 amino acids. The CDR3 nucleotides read TGCAGTGCTCTGGAGGGAAATTCACCCCTCCACTTT. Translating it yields CSALEGNSPLHF.

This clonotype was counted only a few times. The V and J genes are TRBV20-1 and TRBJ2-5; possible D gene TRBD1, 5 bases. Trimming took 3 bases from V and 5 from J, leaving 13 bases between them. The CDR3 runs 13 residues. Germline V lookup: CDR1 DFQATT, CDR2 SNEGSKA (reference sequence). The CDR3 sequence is CSASYQGVETQYF. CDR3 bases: TGCAGTGCTAGTTACCAGGGCGTGGAGACCCAGTACTTC.

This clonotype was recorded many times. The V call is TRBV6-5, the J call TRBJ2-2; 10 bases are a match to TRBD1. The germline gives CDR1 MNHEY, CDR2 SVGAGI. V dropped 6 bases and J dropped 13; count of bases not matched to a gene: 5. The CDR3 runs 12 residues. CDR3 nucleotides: TGTGCCAGCAGGCGGACAGGGGGTTTGCTGTTTTTT. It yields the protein CASRRTGGLLFF.